The rows below give T cell receptor beta chains drawn from one sample of a study of OX40 agonist ivuxolimab in advanced cancers. Libraries were prepared by immunoSEQ multiplex PCR; TCRdb keeps only in-frame clonotypes and omits some of them. The sample carries roughly 75,000 clones, under 95% recorded once. Sample: CD4+ or CD8+ T cells sorted from blood, taken in a trial of the OX40 agonist ivuxolimab. Source of these receptors: an adult with an advanced solid tumor such as melanoma, head and neck, liver or kidney cancer. Each CDR3 is given with its conserved first and last residue. Each record gives: J gene, CDR3 length, V gene, D gene, clone size, CDR3 DNA, CDR3 protein. A D gene is named only where the DNA matches it firmly. A row's size may be missing; if present it is once, few, many or a size class.

TRBJ1-2	15	TRBV9	NA	NA	TGTGCCAGCAGCGTAGGGGCAGACATGGTAAATGGCTACACCTTC	CASSVGADMVNGYTF
TRBJ2-2	14	TRBV5-1	TRBD1	NA	TGCGCCAGCAGCGGCTACAGGGGAACCGGGGAGCTGTTTTTT	CASSGYRGTGELFF
TRBJ1-4	12	TRBV19	NA	NA	TGTGCCAGTGCCAGACAGCATGAAAAACTGTTTTTT	CASARQHEKLFF
TRBJ2-2	13	TRBV2	TRBD2	NA	TGTGCCAGCAGGGGGGGGACCAGCGGGGAGCTGTTTTTT	CASRGGTSGELFF
TRBJ2-7	14	TRBV5-6	NA	NA	TGTGCCAGCAGCTTGTTTGTAGTTTCCTACGAGCAGTACTTC	CASSLFVVSYEQYF
TRBJ1-5	17	TRBV6-1	NA	NA	TGTGCCAGCAGTGACTTGGGTCCCCTATTTAGCAATCAGCCCCAGCATTTT	CASSDLGPLFSNQPQHF
TRBJ1-2	14	TRBV7-7	TRBD1	NA	TGTGCCAGCAGCCCATGGACAGGGAACTATGGCTACACCTTC	CASSPWTGNYGYTF
TRBJ1-2	15	TRBV4-3	TRBD1	NA	TGCGCCAGCAGCCAAGATCTACAGGGGGCAGGGGGCTACACCTTC	CASSQDLQGAGGYTF
TRBJ1-5	15	TRBV7-8	NA	NA	TGTGCCAGCAGCTTAGCCGGGACGGAAAATCAGCCCCAGCATTTT	CASSLAGTENQPQHF
TRBJ1-4	15	TRBV5-6	NA	NA	TGTGCCAGCAGCAAACTTGACACAACTAATGAAAAACTGTTTTTT	CASSKLDTTNEKLFF
TRBJ1-1	14	TRBV7-2	TRBD1	NA	TGTGCCAGCAGCCAAGGACAGGGGGGGACTGAAGCTTTCTTT	CASSQGQGGTEAFF
TRBJ2-2	14	TRBV11-3	NA	NA	TGTGCCAGCAGCCCCCGATTAAACACCGGGGAGCTGTTTTTT	CASSPRLNTGELFF
TRBJ1-5	13	TRBV9	NA	NA	TGTGCCAGCAGCGCGATGGGCGGTCAGCCCCAGCATTTT	CASSAMGGQPQHF
TRBJ1-6	19	TRBV28	TRBD1	once	TGTGCCAGCAGACATACGAGAAGGACAGGCGGGACCTATAATTCACCCCTCCACTTT	CASRHTRRTGGTYNSPLHF
TRBJ2-7	15	TRBV28	TRBD1	NA	TGCGCCAGCACCCACGGGACAGGGGGCGTTTACGAGCAGTACTTC	CASTHGTGGVYEQYF
TRBJ2-1	15	TRBV5-6	NA	NA	TGTGCCAGCAGCCGAACGGGGAGCTTCTACAATGAGCAGTTCTTC	CASSRTGSFYNEQFF
TRBJ2-2	13	TRBV28	NA	NA	TGTGCCAGCAGTTTACAGGGCACCGGGGAGCTGTTTTTT	CASSLQGTGELFF
TRBJ2-2	16	TRBV15	TRBD1	NA	TGTGCCACCAGCAACAGGGGGCCCATAAACACCGGGGAGCTGTTTTTT	CATSNRGPINTGELFF
TRBJ1-1	15	TRBV7-8	NA	NA	TGTGCCAGCAGCTTAGTTGGGACGGCGAACACTGAAGCTTTCTTT	CASSLVGTANTEAFF
TRBJ2-7	20	TRBV7-8	NA	NA	TGTGCCAGCAGCTTTCGGGGGAGTTTGCCCGAAGGCGGTAGCTCCTACGAGCAGTACTTC	CASSFRGSLPEGGSSYEQYF
TRBJ2-3	14	TRBV7-2	NA	NA	TGTGCCAGCAGCTTAGTGGGTGGGGCAGATACGCAGTATTTT	CASSLVGGADTQYF
TRBJ2-1	14	TRBV7-2	NA	NA	TGTGCCAGCAGCTTTCCCCTCGGTAGGAATGAGCAGTTCTTC	CASSFPLGRNEQFF
TRBJ1-2	14	TRBV7-2	NA	NA	TGTGCCAGCACCCAGCGGGCAGGGCAGGAGGGCTACACCTTC	CASTQRAGQEGYTF
TRBJ1-1	16	TRBV7-9	NA	once	TGTGCCAGCAGTCACAGGGACGGTTTAATGAACACTGAAGCTTTCTTT	CASSHRDGLMNTEAFF
TRBJ1-5	13	TRBV27	NA	NA	TGTGCCAGCAGTCGGATATCCGATCAGCCCCAGCATTTT	CASSRISDQPQHF
TRBJ2-7	13	TRBV25-1	NA	NA	TGTGCCAGTGGAACAACAGGTTCCTACGAGCAGTACTTC	CASGTTGSYEQYF
TRBJ2-7	14	TRBV9	TRBD2	NA	TGTGCCAGCAGCGTAGTAGCGGGAGGCTACGAGCAGTACTTC	CASSVVAGGYEQYF
TRBJ1-2	13	TRBV18	NA	NA	TGTGCCAGCTCACCGGGCAGATCTTATGGCTACACCTTC	CASSPGRSYGYTF
TRBJ2-1	20	TRBV9	TRBD2	NA	TGTGCCAGCAGCGCGCCCGTCGGGACTAGCGGGAGGGAGTACTACAATGAGCAGTTCTTC	CASSAPVGTSGREYYNEQFF
TRBJ2-3	13	TRBV7-2	TRBD1	NA	TGTGCCAGCAGCCCCCAGGGGGCAGATACGCAGTATTTT	CASSPQGADTQYF
TRBJ2-2	17	TRBV19	TRBD2	once	TGTGCCAGTAGTAAACCCCGGACTAGCGGATCGACCGGGGAGCTGTTTTTT	CASSKPRTSGSTGELFF
TRBJ1-1	13	TRBV2	NA	NA	TGTGCCAGCAGTGAATTTGGGGGGGAGCGGGCTTTCTTT	CASSEFGGERAFF
TRBJ2-2	15	TRBV29-1	TRBD2	NA	TGCAGCGTCCAGACTAGCGGGGGCTCGACCGGGGAGCTGTTTTTT	CSVQTSGGSTGELFF
TRBJ1-4	15	TRBV19	NA	once	TGTGCCAGTAGTATAGAAGGACAGTCTAATGAAAAACTGTTTTTT	CASSIEGQSNEKLFF
TRBJ1-5	14	TRBV6-6	TRBD1	NA	TGTGCCAGCAGTTACACAGGGGGCATCGAGCCCCAGCATTTT	CASSYTGGIEPQHF
TRBJ1-5	14	TRBV6-1	NA	NA	TGTGCCAGCACTGGTCCAGGGGAGGATCAGCCCCAGCATTTT	CASTGPGEDQPQHF
TRBJ1-5	15	TRBV18	TRBD1	NA	TGTGCCAGCTCATCCGGGACAGAGGACAATCAGCCCCAGCATTTT	CASSSGTEDNQPQHF
TRBJ1-2	15	TRBV5-1	NA	NA	TGCGCCAGCAGCTTGGATGGGGTAAGCAGCTATGGCTACACCTTC	CASSLDGVSSYGYTF
TRBJ1-1	15	TRBV12-5	NA	once	TGTGCTAGTGGTTTGGGTGGGGGGATAGAAACTGAAGCTTTCTTT	CASGLGGGIETEAFF
TRBJ2-2	13	TRBV14	NA	NA	TGTGCCAGCAGCCAAGTTTCCGGCGGGGAGCTGTTTTTT	CASSQVSGGELFF
TRBJ2-7	17	TRBV4-1	NA	NA	TGCGCCAGCAGCCAAGATTGGGGGGCGGACGGTATGTACGAGCAGTACTTC	CASSQDWGADGMYEQYF
TRBJ2-1	15	TRBV5-1	NA	NA	TGCGCCAGCAGCTTTGTGAAGGGGGCCTACAATGAGCAGTTCTTC	CASSFVKGAYNEQFF
TRBJ2-1	13	TRBV5-6	NA	NA	TGTGCCAGCAGCACAGGGCTCCCCAATGAGCAGTTCTTC	CASSTGLPNEQFF
TRBJ1-4	15	TRBV5-1	TRBD1	once	TGCGCCAGCAGCCCGAACAGGGGTCAAAATGAAAAACTGTTTTTT	CASSPNRGQNEKLFF
TRBJ1-4	13	TRBV19	NA	NA	TGTGCCAGTAATCCCAGCTCCAATGAAAAACTGTTTTTT	CASNPSSNEKLFF
TRBJ2-3	13	TRBV4-2	NA	NA	TGTGCCAGCAGCCAGGGGAACACAGATACGCAGTATTTT	CASSQGNTDTQYF
TRBJ2-7	15	TRBV9	NA	NA	TGTGCCAGCAGCGTAGAGGGGATGGGCAGCTACGAGCAGTACTTC	CASSVEGMGSYEQYF
TRBJ1-4	13	TRBV30	NA	NA	TGTGCCTGGAGTGTAGTTGGCCCTGGGAAACTGTTTTTT	CAWSVVGPGKLFF
TRBJ2-1	14	TRBV5-1	TRBD1	NA	TGCGCCAGCAGCTCTGGACAGGAGTACAATGAGCAGTTCTTC	CASSSGQEYNEQFF